This TCR beta chain was captured in a study of cytotoxic CD8 clonotypes in ibrutinib-treated CLL. V was pared by 5 bases and J by 0 bases, with 13 bases between. The CDR3 length is 15 residues. Germline-derived CDR1 and CDR2 are LNHDA and SQIVND (reference sequence). Generated by immunoSEQ multiplex PCR, the TCRdb table keeps only in-frame clones and is missing some. This table has just over 200,000 clones, 70% to 75% appearing once. This chain connects TRBV19 to TRBJ1-1, with D unclear. The material sequenced was PBMCs, taken after 12 months of ibrutinib treatment. The receptor's source is a human donor with chronic lymphocytic leukemia. The DNA of the CDR3 is TGTGCCAGTAGTCCAGCATACCACATGAACACTGAAGCTTTCTTT. Encoded protein: CASSPAYHMNTEAFF. The full variable domain, rest sourced from reference TRBV19 and TRBJ1-1, is DGGITQSPKYLFRKEGQNVTLSCEQNLNHDAMYWYRQDPGQGLRLIYYSQIVNDFQKGDIAEGYSVSREKKESFPLTVTSAQKNPTAFYLCASSPAYHMNTEAFFGQGTRLTVV.